The T cell receptor beta chain described here comes from a study of T cell repertoires in cytomegalovirus infection. General observations from the study: Clonotype analysis showed dominance of the ex vivo response by HLA-C-restricted CMV-specific TCR beta clonotypes. Summed frequency of shared TCR beta families picked out CMV carriers who also had the relevant HLA.

On this clonotype itself: Its antigen is still unknown.

The CDR3 is made up of 15 amino acids. V was pared by 7 bases and J by 4 bases, with 19 bases between. MiXCR was run by TCRdb on the reads, yielding one entry per CDR3 protein. The data contain about 770,000 distinct CDR3 sequences, just under 30% of them singletons. The sample here was cultured CD8+ T cells from PBMCs, taken from culture after CMV antigen stimulation. V usage is TRBV12-3 or TRBV12-4 and J usage is TRBJ1-2; the D gene is possibly TRBD1 (6 bases). The TCR comes from a human donor in good health (CMV status not recorded). Some clones in this sample may be carry-over from other donors' samples. The DNA for the CDR3 is TGTGCCAGCATCGACGAGGGGGGCCACTTCTATGGCTACACCTTC. Encoded protein: CASIDEGGHFYGYTF.